The next 21 T cell receptor beta chains were all read from a single sample in a study of shared clonotypes between healthy human individuals. Measured with immunoSEQ multiplex PCR; TCRdb has only the in-frame clones, and not every one. Here the sample spans roughly 450,000 clones, roughly 78% being singletons. Sequenced: PBMCs. The receptors stem from a woman between 35 and 50 years old in good health. Some clones in this sample may be carry-over from other donors' samples.

The chain is built from TRBV5-8 and TRBJ2-3, with D possibly TRBD2 on 6 matching bases. V shed 3 bases and J shed 5 bases, with 16 bases lying between them. The CDR3 runs to 15 residues. Germline CDR1 reads SGHTS; CDR2 reads YDEGEE. The CDR3 nucleotides are TGTGCCAGCAGCTCAAGCGGGCCCGGGGAAGATACGCAGTATTTT. Protein sequence: CASSSSGPGEDTQYF. Variable domain in full (rest from reference TRBV5-8 and TRBJ2-3): EAGVTQSPTHLIKTRGQQATLRCSPISGHTSVYWYQQALGLGLQFLLWYDEGEERNRGNFPPRFSGRQFPNYSSELNVNALELEDSALYLCASSSSGPGEDTQYFGPGTRLTVL.

The chain couples TRBV9 to TRBJ2-7; TRBD2 matches 9 bases. Per the germline V gene, CDR1 is SGDLS and CDR2 is YYNGEE. The CDR3 runs to 18 residues. Unmatched junction bases numbered 20, after V lost 4 bases and J lost 6 bases. The CDR3 DNA reads as TGTGCCAGCAGCCGGGGTCTAGCGGGAATCGGTCACTTCCCCGAGCAGTACTTC. Translation gives CASSRGLAGIGHFPEQYF.

The chain employs TRBV11-3 and TRBJ2-1, with TRBD2 matching 10 bases. This CDR3 has 17 residues. V dropped 1 base and J dropped 5; count of bases not matched to a gene: 8. Germline CDR1 is SGHNT and CDR2 is YENEEA. DNA for the CDR3: TGTGCCAGCAGCTTAGCTGTACTAGCGGGGAACGACAATGAGCAGTTCTTC. This sequence encodes CASSLAVLAGNDNEQFF. Filled out from reference TRBV11-3 and TRBJ2-1, the complete variable domain reads EAGVVQSPRYKIIEKKQPVAFWCNPISGHNTLYWYLQNLGQGPELLIRYENEEAVDDSQLPKDRFSAERLKGVDSTLKIQPAELGDSAVYLCASSLAVLAGNDNEQFFGPGTRLTVL.

This clone was counted between two and nine times. The genes are TRBV18 and TRBJ1-1, with 7 nucleotides matching TRBD1. Looked up from germline, CDR1 is KGHSH and CDR2 is LQKENI. The CDR3 covers 16 residues. With 2 bases clipped from V and 0 bases from J, the junction kept 6 bases outside the gene matches. Here the CDR3 reads CASSPWAGGMNTEAFF. The DNA for the CDR3 is TGTGCCAGCTCACCATGGGCAGGGGGGATGAACACTGAAGCTTTCTTT.

The table lists this clone with a few counts. The rearrangement uses TRBV11-3 and TRBJ2-7; 11 bases fit TRBD2. Trimming cost V 7 bases and J 3 bases; bases outside gene matches: 11. The germline gives CDR1 SGHNT, CDR2 YENEEA. The CDR3 totals 16 residues. The CDR3 here is CASTPKVTSGSYEQYF. The CDR3, as DNA: TGTGCCAGCACCCCCAAAGTTACTAGCGGGAGCTACGAGCAGTACTTC. Full variable domain (outside the CDR3, taken from reference TRBV11-3 and TRBJ2-7): EAGVVQSPRYKIIEKKQPVAFWCNPISGHNTLYWYLQNLGQGPELLIRYENEEAVDDSQLPKDRFSAERLKGVDSTLKIQPAELGDSAVYLCASTPKVTSGSYEQYFGPGTRLTVT.

This chain joins TRBV2 and TRBJ2-5, with D hard to call. In germline, CDR1 is SNHLY, CDR2 FYNNEI. V was pared by 3 bases and J by 2 bases, with 4 bases between. The CDR3 spans 12 residues. The CDR3 nucleotides read TGTGCCAGCAGTGACTGGCAAGAGACCCAGTACTTC. Encoded protein: CASSDWQETQYF.

This clone has ten or more counts. CDR3 loop: CASSSNRHSYTF. Written as DNA, the CDR3 is TGCGCCAGCAGCTCGAACAGGCATAGCTACACCTTC. V gene TRBV5-1 combines with J gene TRBJ1-2, with D possibly being TRBD1 (5 bases). This CDR3 has 12 amino acids. Trimming took 3 bases from V and 9 from J, leaving 12 bases between them. CDR1 is SGHRS and CDR2 is YFSETQ in the germline V gene. Variable domain in full (rest from reference TRBV5-1 and TRBJ1-2): KAGVTQTPRYLIKTRGQQVTLSCSPISGHRSVSWYQQTPGQGLQFLFEYFSETQRNKGNFPGRFSGRQFSNSRSEMNVSTLELGDSALYLCASSSNRHSYTFGSGTRLTVV.

V is TRBV7-9 and J is TRBJ1-2, with a weak D call TRBD1 (5 bases). V was cut by 2 bases and J by 2 bases, with 12 bases left in between. The germline V gene has CDR1 SEHNR and CDR2 FQNEAQ (reference sequence). This CDR3 has 15 amino acids. In nucleotides, the CDR3 is TGTGCCAGCAGCTTAATGGGGCTCAAGAACTATGGCTACACCTTC. This translates into CASSLMGLKNYGYTF.

This chain links TRBV9 with TRBJ1-3, with D perhaps matching TRBD1 (6 bases). The CDR3 has 15 amino acids. The ends were cut back, 4 bases at V and 3 bases at J, with 14 bases in the middle. The germline CDR1 and CDR2 sequences are SGDLS and YYNGEE. CDR3 amino acids: CASSSGGGVGNTIYF. CDR3 sequence (DNA): TGTGCCAGCAGCAGTGGGGGCGGTGTTGGAAACACCATATATTTT.

The chain has TRBV7-9 and TRBJ2-3; D unresolved. Trimming took off 1 base at V and 1 base at J, with 6 bases between the two ends. This CDR3 has 14 amino acids. Germline CDR1 and CDR2: SEHNR and FQNEAQ (reference sequence). The CDR3 spells CASSLEGGTDTQYF. The CDR3 DNA follows: TGTGCCAGCAGCTTAGAGGGTGGCACAGATACGCAGTATTTT.

This clone was seen only once. Written as DNA, the CDR3 is TGTGCCAGCAGCTTAGCCCGGGACAGTGAGCAGTTCTTC. The encoded protein is CASSLARDSEQFF. The gene calls are TRBV7-8 and TRBJ2-1, with 7 bases that match TRBD1. With V trimmed by 0 bases and J by 9 bases, 2 bases remained unmatched. This CDR3 spans 13 amino acids. Germline V CDR1 and CDR2: SGHVS, FQNEAQ.

The V and J genes are TRBV6-6 and TRBJ1-1; no reliable D call. CDR1 is MNHNY and CDR2 is SVGAGI in the germline V gene (reference sequence). Trimming took 5 bases from V and 10 from J, leaving 14 bases between them. The CDR3 is 12 amino acids. The DNA of the CDR3 is TGTGCCAGCAGTAACCCCTTCTCCGGAGCTTTCTTT. This encodes CASSNPFSGAFF.

V usage is TRBV5-1 and J usage is TRBJ2-7; D uncertain. Germline CDR1 and CDR2: SGHRS and YFSETQ. V lost 0 bases, J lost 7 bases, and 14 bases lay in between. The CDR3 is 14 amino acids. The CDR3 loop reads CASSLAGTPAEQYF. CDR3 DNA sequence: TGCGCCAGCAGCTTGGCGGGTACCCCGGCGGAGCAGTACTTC.

The CDR3 protein is CASSEASTGGYGYTF. CDR3 nucleotide sequence: TGTGCCAGCAGTGAAGCATCGACCGGCGGGTATGGCTACACCTTC. The chain has TRBV6-4 and TRBJ1-2; the D is unclear. The V end was cut by 3 bases, the J end by 5 bases, with 16 bases between. Germline V gene data show CDR1 as MRHNA and CDR2 as SNTAGT. The CDR3 sequence is 15 residues long.

This clone was counted a few times. V gene TRBV7-9 combines with J gene TRBJ2-7; no definite D call. V lost 3 bases to trimming and J lost 3 bases, with 9 bases between them. Germline CDR1 is SEHNR and CDR2 is FQNEAQ (reference sequence). The CDR3 consists of 13 residues. The CDR3 is CASSLGPGYEQYF. Here the CDR3 DNA reads TGTGCCAGCAGCTTGGGTCCCGGCTACGAGCAGTACTTC.

V and J are TRBV4-1 and TRBJ2-2; D perhaps matches TRBD2 (6 bases). Germline values: CDR1 MGHRA, CDR2 YSYEKL. Trimming took off 4 bases at V and 0 bases at J, with 21 bases between the two ends. CDR3 size: 19 residues. The CDR3 is CASSLSPLQRVSNTGELFF. The CDR3 DNA reads TGCGCCAGCAGCCTAAGCCCCCTACAGCGGGTCTCGAACACCGGGGAGCTGTTTTTT.

V and J are TRBV27 and TRBJ2-5, with D possibly being TRBD1 (6 bases). CDR1 is MNHEY, CDR2 SMNVEV, per germline (reference sequence). Trimming removed 6 bases from V and 4 bases from J, with 15 bases in between. The CDR3 is 14 residues long. The CDR3 loop is CASSPGQNGETQYF. The CDR3 nucleotides read TGTGCCAGCAGCCCCGGACAGAATGGAGAGACCCAGTACTTC.

The rearrangement links TRBV5-4 to TRBJ2-5; D is unresolved. Trimming left V 4 bases short and J 5 bases short, with 15 bases between. The CDR3 runs to 14 residues. The V gene's germline CDR1 is SGHNT and CDR2 YYREEE (reference sequence). The CDR3 DNA follows: TGTGCCAGCAGCCGGACCTCACCCGGGGAGACCCAGTACTTC. Translation: CASSRTSPGETQYF. Full variable domain (remainder filled in from reference TRBV5-4 and TRBJ2-5): ETGVTQSPTHLIKTRGQQVTLRCSSQSGHNTVSWYQQALGQGPQFIFQYYREEENGRGNFPPRFSGLQFPNYSSELNVNALELDDSALYLCASSRTSPGETQYFGPGTRLLVL.

Remarks on this clone: This CDR3 is also generated by other DNA sequences in the sample. This chain uses TRBV2 with TRBJ2-5; 9 bases align to TRBD2. The ends lost 4 bases at V and 2 bases at J; junction bases unmatched: 2. CDR1 and CDR2 from the germline V gene are SNHLY and FYNNEI. The CDR3 is 14 amino acids. The CDR3 sequence is CASSGLAGQETQYF. CDR3 DNA sequence: TGTGCCAGCAGTGGCCTAGCGGGACAAGAGACCCAGTACTTC.

This sequence joins TRBV15 and TRBJ2-7, with 9 bases matching TRBD1. V gave up 1 base and J gave up 3 bases; unmatched junction bases: 4. CDR1 is LNHNV, CDR2 YYDKDF, per germline (reference sequence). This CDR3 is built from 15 residues. The CDR3 region is CATSRAPGQGYEQYF. CDR3 bases: TGTGCCACCAGCAGAGCCCCGGGACAGGGCTACGAGCAGTACTTC.

This clone was observed a few times. The chain combines TRBV2 with TRBJ1-1; TRBD1 matches at 7 bases. The J segment lost 5 bases and the V segment lost 8 bases, leaving 8 bases of the junction unmatched. From germline, CDR1 is SNHLY and CDR2 FYNNEI. The length of the CDR3 is 13 residues. The DNA for the CDR3 is TGTGCCAGCTCCATTGGACAGGAAACTGAAGCTTTCTTT. This translates into CASSIGQETEAFF.